What follows are 7 T cell receptor beta chains derived from one specimen sequenced in a study of T cells in narcolepsy. The table came from immunoSEQ multiplex PCR; TCRdb's copy has only in-frame clones and leaves some out. Among approximately 28,000 clones listed, 70% to 85% were seen once. Sequencing used memory (CD45RA-) CD4+ T cells from blood. Every receptor here comes from a human donor in good health.

Written as DNA, the CDR3 is TGTGCCAGTAGTGGGGACTTAGGAGGGGATTTGACCGGGGAGCTGTTTTTT. Protein sequence: CASSGDLGGDLTGELFF. The rearrangement uses TRBV19 and TRBJ2-2, with D possibly being TRBD2 (6 bases). Germline CDR1 LNHDA, CDR2 SQIVND (reference sequence). The CDR3 runs 17 residues. Trimming shortened V by 5 bases and J by 5 bases, and 21 bases separated the two germline ends.

The rearrangement joins TRBV6-5 to TRBJ1-1; D is ambiguous. This CDR3 contains 12 residues. Trimming shortened V by 5 bases and J by 1 base, and 5 bases separated the two germline ends. Looked up from germline, CDR1 is MNHEY and CDR2 is SVGAGI. The DNA for the CDR3 is TGTGCCAGCAGTCGAGAGAACACTGAAGCTTTCTTT. Translating gives CASSRENTEAFF.

The V and J genes are TRBV5-1 and TRBJ1-3; no reliable D call. CDR3 size: 14 residues. Between the trimmed V and J ends, which lost 0 bases and 2 bases, there was a span of 6 bases. Germline V gives CDR1 SGHRS, CDR2 YFSETQ. CDR3 loop: CASSLDGTGNTIYF. DNA for the CDR3: TGCGCCAGCAGCTTGGATGGGACTGGAAACACCATATATTTT. Variable domain in full (rest from reference TRBV5-1 and TRBJ1-3): KAGVTQTPRYLIKTRGQQVTLSCSPISGHRSVSWYQQTPGQGLQFLFEYFSETQRNKGNFPGRFSGRQFSNSRSEMNVSTLELGDSALYLCASSLDGTGNTIYFGEGSWLTVV.

The chain employs TRBV4-3 and TRBJ2-1, with 10 bases aligning to TRBD2. CDR1 and CDR2 (germline): LGHNA, YSLEER. The CDR3 sequence is 15 residues long. V lost 1 base and J lost 10; bases outside the gene matches: 7. The CDR3: CASSQGLAGAREQFF. The CDR3 DNA is TGCGCCAGCAGCCAAGGGCTAGCGGGGGCGAGGGAGCAGTTCTTC.

The chain has TRBV19 and TRBJ2-1, with unresolved D. Deletions cut 8 bases from V and 1 base from J, with 12 bases between. The germline V gene has CDR1 LNHDA and CDR2 SQIVND (reference sequence). The CDR3 contains 14 residues. In DNA, the CDR3 is TGTGCCAGTCGCCATATGGGGTCCTACAATGAGCAGTTCTTC. Amino acids: CASRHMGSYNEQFF.

The chain links TRBV19 to TRBJ1-5; 7 bases line up with TRBD1. The CDR3 contains 15 residues. In germline, CDR1 is LNHDA, CDR2 SQIVND (reference sequence). V lost 9 bases to trimming and J lost 7 bases; unmatched junction nucleotides: 15. CDR3 protein: CASGKPGTGEQPQHF. The CDR3 nucleotides read TGTGCCAGCGGGAAACCTGGCACAGGGGAACAGCCCCAGCATTTT.

The genes are TRBV19 and TRBJ1-5; D is perhaps TRBD1 (5 bases). The V gene's germline CDR1 is LNHDA and CDR2 SQIVND (reference sequence). V gave up 2 bases and J gave up 3 bases, with 8 bases separating them. The CDR3 consists of 14 residues. The CDR3 DNA reads TGTGCCAGTAGTATACAGGGCTACAATCAGCCCCAGCATTTT. Amino acids: CASSIQGYNQPQHF.